One sample yielded the 29 T cell receptor beta chains listed below, sequenced in a study of OX40 agonist ivuxolimab in advanced cancers. The library was generated by the immunoSEQ multiplex PCR assay. The source is immuneACCESS, and TCRdb retained only in-frame sequences with V and J called. Part of the clones is not carried over; for the studies checked, unresolved V genes explain less than half of this, and the remainder is unexplained. This sample is represented by 60,000 to 75,000 clones; about 91% of them were singletons. About 4% of the sample is taken by the ten largest. Specimen: CD4+ or CD8+ T cells sorted from blood, collected in a trial of the OX40 agonist ivuxolimab. The receptors here all came from an adult with an advanced solid tumor such as melanoma, head and neck, liver or kidney cancer.

In DNA form, the CDR3 reads TGTGCCATCAGTGAGTCTAAGCGGGGGGAGGATCAAGAGACCCAGTACTTC. This sequence encodes CAISESKRGEDQETQYF. The J gene is TRBJ2-5, the V gene TRBV10-3; 9 nucleotides match TRBD2. CDR1 and CDR2 (germline): ENHRY, SYGVKD. Germline trimming cut 0 bases from V and 2 bases from J; bases unmatched to any gene: 7. The CDR3 loop spans 17 amino acids.

The chain joins TRBV6-5 to TRBJ1-5; no reliable D call. Germline V lookup: CDR1 MNHEY, CDR2 SVGAGI. The CDR3 spans 14 residues. Trimming stripped 6 bases from V and 7 bases from J, with 16 bases between. The CDR3 loop reads CASSPGWGWQPQHF. CDR3 bases: TGTGCCAGCAGCCCAGGTTGGGGATGGCAGCCCCAGCATTTT.

The count of this clone is one. The CDR3 DNA reads TGTGCCAGCAGCGTATTCAGCGGAGAAACAGATACGCAGTATTTT. Translated: CASSVFSGETDTQYF. The chain recombines TRBV9 with TRBJ2-3, with D tentatively TRBD2 (5 bases). V was clipped by 1 base and J by 3 bases, with 12 bases between them. The germline V gene encodes CDR1 SGDLS and CDR2 YYNGEE. The length of the CDR3 is 15 residues.

The chain is built from TRBV7-9 and TRBJ2-7; tentative D call: TRBD2 (5 bases). Germline values: CDR1 SEHNR, CDR2 FQNEAQ (reference sequence). V lost 5 bases and J lost 0, with 17 bases in between. The CDR3 sequence is 16 residues long. The chain's CDR3 is CASSAVVSGGSYEQYF. The DNA for the CDR3 is TGTGCCAGCAGCGCGGTAGTCAGCGGAGGCTCCTACGAGCAGTACTTC.

The chain recombines TRBV9 with TRBJ1-2; D remains unclear. The CDR3 covers 12 residues. V was pared by 1 base and J by 4 bases, with 5 bases between. In germline, CDR1 is SGDLS, CDR2 YYNGEE. CDR3 region: CASSVNSYGYTF. The DNA for the CDR3 is TGTGCCAGCAGCGTAAACAGCTATGGCTACACCTTC.

The V call is TRBV4-1, the J call TRBJ2-2; 8 bases align to TRBD1. J lost 5 bases, V lost 6 bases, and 11 bases had no gene match. Germline-derived CDR1 and CDR2 are MGHRA and YSYEKL. CDR3 length: 16 residues. The CDR3 coding sequence is TGCGCCAGCAGTCCCCGTGCAGGGGGCGTGACCGGGGAGCTGTTTTTT. Its translation: CASSPRAGGVTGELFF.

The gene calls are TRBV6-1 and TRBJ2-1; D ambiguous. This CDR3 comprises 10 residues. Looked up from germline, CDR1 is MNHNS and CDR2 is SASEGT. Trimming took 10 bases from V and 8 from J, leaving 9 bases between them. The CDR3: CATGSHEQFF. The DNA for the CDR3 is TGTGCCACCGGGTCCCATGAGCAGTTCTTC.

The chain is built from TRBV4-3 and TRBJ1-3; 7 positions agree with TRBD1. The CDR3 length is 14 residues. V lost 5 bases and J lost 0; bases outside the gene matches: 1. Germline CDR1 and CDR2: LGHNA and YSLEER. For the CDR3, the DNA is TGCGCCAGCAGCGGACAGGTCTCTGGAAACACCATATATTTT. This translates into CASSGQVSGNTIYF.

The CDR3 spells CASSPRQGLSGNTIYF. CDR3 in DNA: TGTGCCAGCAGCCCTAGACAGGGCTTGTCTGGAAACACCATATATTTT. The V and J genes are TRBV9 and TRBJ1-3; TRBD1 matches 7 bases. This CDR3 spans 16 amino acids. V lost 4 bases to trimming and J lost 1 base; unmatched junction nucleotides: 8. Germline loops: CDR1 SGDLS, CDR2 YYNGEE.

This chain joins TRBV18 and TRBJ1-4; D is ambiguous. V was cut by 6 bases and J by 6 bases, with 17 bases left in between. The germline CDR1 and CDR2 sequences are KGHSH and LQKENI. CDR3 size: 15 residues. The CDR3 nucleotides read TGTGCCAGCTCCCTCCCTGGGATGCCCGATGAAAAACTGTTTTTT. This encodes CASSLPGMPDEKLFF.

The chain uses TRBV10-1 and TRBJ2-2; TRBD1 aligns across 8 bases. V lost 6 bases and J lost 3; bases outside the gene matches: 6. Germline V lookup: CDR1 WNHNN, CDR2 SYGVQD (reference sequence). The CDR3 loop spans 15 amino acids. The CDR3 DNA follows: TGCGCCAGCAGCCCGGACAGGGTGGACACCGGGGAGCTGTTTTTT. Protein: CASSPDRVDTGELFF.

The genes are TRBV10-3 and TRBJ2-7, with D unclear. Germline CDR1 reads ENHRY; CDR2 reads SYGVKD. This CDR3 is built from 16 residues. V gave up 4 bases and J gave up 2 bases, with 18 bases separating them. The CDR3 protein is CAISATYSRTTYEQYV. Here the CDR3 DNA reads TGTGCCATCAGTGCCACGTACAGCAGGACGACCTACGAGCAGTACGTC.

This chain uses TRBV27 with TRBJ1-6; TRBD1 is a possible D gene (6 bases). The CDR3 contains 15 residues. Deletions cut 8 bases from V and 0 bases from J, with 11 bases between. Per germline, CDR1 MNHEY and CDR2 SMNVEV (reference sequence). The CDR3 region has the DNA TGTGCCAGCGGGACAACGAGCTCCTATAATTCACCCCTCCACTTT. Translated: CASGTTSSYNSPLHF.

V is TRBV9 and J is TRBJ1-2, with TRBD1 matching over 7 bases. The trim removed 1 base at V and 6 bases at J, leaving 9 bases unmatched. Germline loops: CDR1 SGDLS, CDR2 YYNGEE. This CDR3 region has 15 residues. Here the CDR3 reads CASSVRQGSAHGYTF. The CDR3, as DNA: TGTGCCAGCAGCGTACGACAGGGTAGCGCGCATGGCTACACCTTC.

V gene TRBV15 combines with J gene TRBJ2-7; the D gene is possibly TRBD1 (6 bases). The V gene's germline CDR1 is LNHNV and CDR2 YYDKDF (reference sequence). CDR3 size: 15 residues. The V gene lost 0 bases and the J gene lost 5 bases, with 14 bases spanning the gap. CDR3 DNA: TGTGCCACCAGCAGAGATTTGGGGGCGAAGCACGAGCAGTACTTC. Its protein is CATSRDLGAKHEQYF.

The gene calls are TRBV28 and TRBJ2-3, with D perhaps TRBD1 or TRBD2 (5 bases each). Between the trimmed V and J ends, which lost 7 bases and 7 bases, there was a span of 18 bases. Germline V gives CDR1 MDHEN, CDR2 SYDVKM. The CDR3 sequence is 14 residues long. The CDR3 reads CASNLRGFRHTQYF. CDR3 in DNA: TGTGCCAGCAACCTGAGGGGCTTTAGGCATACGCAGTATTTT.

Written as DNA, the CDR3 is TGTGCCAGCAGTCAAAGACAGGGACCCGAGACCCAGTACTTC. Translated, it gives CASSQRQGPETQYF. The rearrangement joins TRBV7-9 to TRBJ2-5, with 7 bases fitting TRBD1. CDR3 length equals 14 residues. Germline V gene lookup returns CDR1 SEHNR and CDR2 FQNEAQ (reference sequence). The trim removed 6 bases at V and 5 bases at J, leaving 9 bases unmatched.

The CDR3 spells CASSQDGQGYEKLFF. CDR3 DNA sequence: TGCGCCAGCAGCCAAGATGGACAGGGCTATGAAAAACTGTTTTTT. The chain employs TRBV4-3 and TRBJ1-4, with 8 bases fitting TRBD1. The CDR3 contains 15 residues. With V trimmed by 0 bases and J by 6 bases, 3 bases remained unmatched. Germline CDR1 is LGHNA and CDR2 is YSLEER.

V usage is TRBV19 and J usage is TRBJ2-2; possible D gene TRBD2, 5 bases. V was trimmed by 3 bases and J by 6 bases, leaving 14 bases between them. CDR3 size: 15 residues. Germline V gives CDR1 LNHDA, CDR2 SQIVND (reference sequence). This chain's CDR3 is CASSMWQEVPGELFF. As DNA, the CDR3 is TGTGCCAGTAGTATGTGGCAGGAGGTCCCCGGGGAGCTGTTTTTT.

The table lists this clone with a count of one. This chain joins TRBV27 and TRBJ2-7, with 10 bases matching TRBD2. Trimming took 5 bases from V and 2 from J; bases not matched to a gene: 6. The CDR3 contains 15 residues. Germline-derived CDR1 and CDR2 are MNHEY and SMNVEV (reference sequence). CDR3 bases: TGTGCCAGCAGTACCGCTCTAGCGGGAGCCTACGAGCAGTACTTC. Protein product: CASSTALAGAYEQYF.

The chain couples TRBV30 to TRBJ2-3; 7 positions agree with TRBD2. Germline lookup yields CDR1 GTSNPN and CDR2 SVGIG (reference sequence). V lost 3 bases and J lost 3; bases outside the gene matches: 9. This CDR3 comprises 15 residues. CDR3 nucleotide sequence: TGTGCCTGGAGCCGTTGGGGAGGGTTGACAGATACGCAGTATTTT. This gives the protein CAWSRWGGLTDTQYF.

The chain links TRBV4-2 to TRBJ1-2; D is possibly TRBD1 (6 bases). The germline gives CDR1 LGHNA, CDR2 YNFKEQ. The V end lost 1 base, the J end lost 6 bases, and 12 bases lay between the germline ends. There are 14 residues in the CDR3. CDR3 amino acids: CASSQGRGADGYTF. Here the CDR3 DNA reads TGTGCCAGCAGCCAAGGGCGGGGGGCAGATGGCTACACCTTC.

The chain carries TRBV19 and TRBJ1-3; TRBD1 matches 8 bases. CDR3 length equals 15 residues. V lost 5 bases to trimming and J lost 1 base; unmatched junction nucleotides: 4. Germline loops: CDR1 LNHDA, CDR2 SQIVND (reference sequence). For the CDR3, the DNA is TGTGCCAGTAGTCGGGACAGGTCTTCTGGAAACACCATATATTTT. Amino acids: CASSRDRSSGNTIYF.

The rearrangement joins TRBV7-9 to TRBJ1-3; D remains unclear. V was trimmed by 5 bases and J by 1 base, leaving 9 bases between them. The CDR3 has 14 residues. Germline CDR1 SEHNR, CDR2 FQNEAQ (reference sequence). The CDR3, as DNA: TGTGCCAGCAGCCCGACGGTATCTGGAAACACCATATATTTT. This codes for CASSPTVSGNTIYF.

In this sample, this clone turned up once. This chain connects TRBV27 to TRBJ1-1; maybe TRBD1 (6 bases). Germline lookup yields CDR1 MNHEY and CDR2 SMNVEV (reference sequence). The CDR3 extends over 12 amino acids. Trimming removed 7 bases at V and 7 bases at J, with 13 bases between. The CDR3 here is CASKGGSGEAFF. Here the CDR3 DNA reads TGTGCCAGCAAGGGGGGCTCTGGTGAAGCTTTCTTT.

The V gene is TRBV13, the J gene TRBJ2-2, with 16 bases aligning to TRBD2. CDR1 PRHDT and CDR2 FYEKMQ come from the germline V gene (reference sequence). This CDR3 has 21 amino acids. Trimming took 0 bases from V and 4 from J; bases not matched to a gene: 11. The CDR3 DNA is TGTGCCAGCAGCTTAGGCCTACGGGGACTAGCGGGAGGGCCAACCACCGGGGAGCTGTTTTTT. It specifies CASSLGLRGLAGGPTTGELFF.

This CDR3 reads CASALAGFSNQPQHF. CDR3 DNA sequence: TGTGCCAGCGCCCTCGCCGGGTTCAGCAATCAGCCCCAGCATTTT. The V gene is TRBV27, the J gene TRBJ1-5; D remains unclear. This CDR3 region has 15 residues. V was cut by 8 bases and J by 1 base, with 15 bases left in between. Germline CDR1 reads MNHEY; CDR2 reads SMNVEV (reference sequence).

This chain connects TRBV19 to TRBJ1-1; D unresolved. V lost 4 bases to trimming and J lost 4 bases, with 10 bases between them. Germline V CDR1 and CDR2: LNHDA, SQIVND (reference sequence). The length of the CDR3 is 13 residues. CDR3 in amino acids: CASSTSVGTEAFF. CDR3 DNA sequence: TGTGCCAGTAGTACGTCGGTCGGCACTGAAGCTTTCTTT.

The chain is built from TRBV6-1 and TRBJ2-5; TRBD1 matches at 7 bases. The length of the CDR3 is 13 residues. V dropped 2 bases and J dropped 6; count of bases not matched to a gene: 3. Germline CDR1 and CDR2: MNHNS and SASEGT. The DNA of the CDR3 is TGTGCCAGCAGTGAACAGGGGGTAAAGACCCAGTACTTC. It specifies CASSEQGVKTQYF.